Included here is one TCR beta chain sequence, with context. Its antigen is undetermined. The data stem from a study of CD4+ T cells in melanoma. Germline V lookup: CDR1 SQVTM, CDR2 ANQGSEA. After removal of 2 bases from V and 5 bases from J, the junction contained 4 bases not matched to a gene. CDR3 length: 15 amino acids. Profiling relied on immunoSEQ multiplex PCR, and the TCRdb table lists in-frame clones only, not all of them. The sample carries about 18,000 clones, over 70% recorded once. Study-level findings and limits: A reported correlation linked neoantigen-specific CD4+ T cells to CD8+, macrophage and B cell function.

The sequence derives from a human donor with melanoma. Sequencing used cells from a culture (not recorded whether cultured in vitro). The genes are TRBV29-1 and TRBJ2-2; 11 nucleotides align to TRBD2. The CDR3 loop reads CSVETSGGRTGELFF. The CDR3 DNA reads as TGCAGCGTTGAAACTAGCGGGGGTCGGACCGGGGAGCTGTTTTTT.